One sample yielded the 6 T cell receptor beta chains listed below, sequenced in a study of blood T cell repertoires in COVID-19. TCRdb's table, derived via immunoSEQ multiplex PCR, lists solely in-frame clones and lacks some. The sample shows 300,000 to 350,000 clones, approximately 91% of them seen only once. The sequenced material came from PBMCs or T cells enriched from blood (not recorded which). Receptors originate from a woman in her 30s who had been exposed to COVID-19.

The genes are TRBV19 and TRBJ1-1; tentatively, D is TRBD1 (5 bases). CDR3 length equals 17 residues. Trimming removed 7 bases at V and 1 base at J, with 22 bases between. Germline CDR1 LNHDA, CDR2 SQIVND (reference sequence). The CDR3 sequence: CASTPWGLDTTNTEAFF. CDR3 bases: TGTGCCAGTACCCCGTGGGGCCTGGACACTACGAACACTGAAGCTTTCTTT.

The chain employs TRBV7-9 and TRBJ2-3; 7 nucleotides match TRBD1. Germline trimming cut 8 bases from V and 4 bases from J; bases unmatched to any gene: 12. The germline gives CDR1 SEHNR, CDR2 FQNEAQ (reference sequence). The CDR3 has 15 amino acids. The DNA of the CDR3 is TGTGCCAGCCGACAGGGCTTGAGGAGGTCAGATACGCAGTATTTT. It translates to CASRQGLRRSDTQYF. Using reference TRBV7-9 and TRBJ2-3 for the parts outside the CDR3, the full variable domain is DTGVSQNPRHKITKRGQNVTFRCDPISEHNRLYWYRQTLGQGPEFLTYFQNEAQLEKSRLLSDRFSAERPKGSFSTLEIQRTEQGDSAMYLCASRQGLRRSDTQYFGPGTRLTVL.

This clone has more than one count but fewer than ten. J is TRBJ1-2 and V is TRBV3-1 (or the pseudogene TRBV3-2); D is unclear. The CDR3 sequence is 14 residues long. Germline loops: CDR1 LGHDT, CDR2 YNNKEL (reference sequence). Trimming cost V 4 bases and J 2 bases, with 11 bases left between them. The CDR3 DNA is TGTGCCAGCAGCCCTCTGGCAGGCAACTATGGCTACACCTTC. Translated: CASSPLAGNYGYTF.

V is TRBV19 and J is TRBJ1-3, with D maybe TRBD1 (6 bases). The V end lost 6 bases, the J end lost 1 base, and 19 bases lay between the germline ends. This CDR3 comprises 17 residues. Germline V gene data show CDR1 as LNHDA and CDR2 as SQIVND (reference sequence). The CDR3 is CASRTGNRATSGNTIYF. CDR3 in DNA: TGTGCCAGTAGGACGGGAAACAGGGCCACTTCTGGAAACACCATATATTTT.

This CDR3 reads CASSQIQAMNTEAFF. DNA of the CDR3: TGTGCCAGCAGCCAGATACAGGCCATGAACACTGAAGCTTTCTTT. The rearrangement uses TRBV11-3 and TRBJ1-1, with D tentatively TRBD1 (5 bases). Germline-derived CDR1 and CDR2 are SGHNT and YENEEA. V lost 5 bases and J 0 bases, leaving 13 bases between the germline ends. There are 15 residues in the CDR3.

The chain is built from TRBV5-1 and TRBJ2-6; TRBD1 might be the D (5 bases). This CDR3 contains 18 residues. Trimming cost V 4 bases and J 0 bases, with 17 bases left between them. Germline CDR1 is SGHRS and CDR2 is YFSETQ. CDR3 bases: TGCGCCAGCAGCCTTAACAGGTCTCCTTACTCTGGGGCCAACGTCCTGACTTTC. Its translation is CASSLNRSPYSGANVLTF.